The clone carrying this TCR beta chain occurred once. V was shortened by 6 bases and J by 4 bases, with 13 bases between the two germline ends. The CDR3 has 14 amino acids. The data belong to a study of CD8 T cells in Susac syndrome. RNA totalling about 0.5 to 1 ug underwent reverse transcription with random hexamers. Via MiXCR, TCRdb re-called the immunoSEQ multiplex PCR reads, giving one row per CDR3 protein. The sample has 90,000 to 150,000 distinct CDR3 sequences; roughly 90% are singletons. Sequencing was performed on CD8+ T cells from PBMCs. The TCR comes from a human donor in good health. The gene calls are TRBV12-3 or TRBV12-4 and TRBJ1-5; no definite D call. The CDR3 loop reads CASSPLRTNQPQHF. CDR3 nucleotides: TGTGCCAGCAGCCCATTACGTACGAATCAGCCCCAGCATTTT.